This T cell receptor (beta chain) was observed in a study of blood T cell repertoires in COVID-19. Study-level information: Before being deemed recovered, Cohort 3 donors had two negative PCRs, clearance, or symptom resolution. Samples taken during acute and convalescent COVID-19 were collected in the United States, Italy and Spain. T cells, B-cell-depleted T cells, or PBMCs supplied cDNA or gDNA.

This clone occurred once. Original processing notes: Reference gene primer amplification yielded estimated nucleated cell counts. The protocol was immunoSEQ multiplex PCR, while the TCRdb copy is restricted to in-frame clones and leaves out a portion. V and J calls and clone size are as listed in that table; D and trimming were resolved from the DNA. The sample includes over 110,000 clones, around 82% of them seen just once. The clonotype was recovered from a man aged 50 to 60 in a cohort exposed to, infected with or recovered from COVID-19 (not recorded which). Sequencing used PBMCs or T cells enriched from blood (not recorded which).

CDR3 bases: TGTGCCAGCAGCGGTAGCGGGGGAAAAAAAGAGACCCAGTACTTC. Protein sequence: CASSGSGGKKETQYF. The chain joins TRBV7-6 to TRBJ2-5, with 9 bases lining up with TRBD2. Germline V gene sequence: CDR1 SGHVS, CDR2 FNYEAQ. This CDR3 has 15 residues. V trimming: 5 bases; J trimming: 3 bases; junction bases outside the gene matches: 7.